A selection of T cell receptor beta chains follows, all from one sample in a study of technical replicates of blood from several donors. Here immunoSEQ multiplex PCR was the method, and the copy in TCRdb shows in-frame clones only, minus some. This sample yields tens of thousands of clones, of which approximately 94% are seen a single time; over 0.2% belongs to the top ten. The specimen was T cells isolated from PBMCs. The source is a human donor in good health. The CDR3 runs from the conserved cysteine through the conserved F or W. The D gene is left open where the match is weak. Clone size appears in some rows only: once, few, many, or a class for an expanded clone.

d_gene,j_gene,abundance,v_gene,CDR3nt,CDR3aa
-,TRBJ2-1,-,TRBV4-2,TGTGCCAGCAGCCCAGGGTACAATGAGCAGTTCTTC,CASSPGYNEQFF
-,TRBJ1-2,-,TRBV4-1,TGCGCCAGCAGTGAGCGTCTCGGGACTGACTATGGCTACACCTTC,CASSERLGTDYGYTF
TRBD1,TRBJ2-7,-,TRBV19,TGTGCCAGCCAGACAGGGAACTACGAGCAGTACTTC,CASQTGNYEQYF
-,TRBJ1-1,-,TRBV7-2,TGTGCCAGCAGCTCCAACCGGGACACCCTTGAAGCTTTCTTT,CASSSNRDTLEAFF
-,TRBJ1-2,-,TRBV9,TGTGCCAGCAGCGTAGTAGAGGGTCTAAGCTACACCTTC,CASSVVEGLSYTF
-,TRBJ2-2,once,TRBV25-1,TGTGCCAGCAGTGATATGGACATAGGGGCGAACACCGGGGAGCTGTTTTTT,CASSDMDIGANTGELFF
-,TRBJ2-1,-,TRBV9,TGTGCCAGCAGCGTAGGTTTTTTAGAAGATGAGCAGTTCTTC,CASSVGFLEDEQFF
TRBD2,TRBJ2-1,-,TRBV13,TGTGCCAGCAGCCCGGGACTAGCGGGGGGGTTCTTC,CASSPGLAGGFF
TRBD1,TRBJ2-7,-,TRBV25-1,TGTGCCAGCAGTGCTCGAAGGACAGGGGGCAGATACGAGCAGTACTTC,CASSARRTGGRYEQYF
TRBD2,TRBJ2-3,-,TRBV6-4,TGTGCCAGCAGTTCCTCGGGATTGGCGGGGGGGCGAGATACGCAGTATTTT,CASSSSGLAGGRDTQYF
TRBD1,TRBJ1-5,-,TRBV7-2,TGTGCCAGCAGCGTAGACCTACAGGGGGCGGTTCAGCCCCAGCATTTT,CASSVDLQGAVQPQHF
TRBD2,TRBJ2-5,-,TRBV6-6,TGTGCCAGCAGGAGACTAGCGGAGTACCAAGAGACCCAGTACTTC,CASRRLAEYQETQYF
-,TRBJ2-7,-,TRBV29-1,TGCAGCGTTGAGGGGGCTGGGGCAATGAGCAACAAGGACCCATACGAGCAGTACTTC,CSVEGAGAMSNKDPYEQYF
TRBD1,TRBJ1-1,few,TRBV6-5,TGTGCCAGCAGTTATACAGGGGGCGTTGAAGCTTTCTTT,CASSYTGGVEAFF
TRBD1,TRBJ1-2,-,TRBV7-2,TGTGCCAGCAGCCCCCGACAGGGGACGGGTGGCTACACCTTC,CASSPRQGTGGYTF
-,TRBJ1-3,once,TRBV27,TGTGCCAGCAGTCCGCGCGGAGGGTCGAACACCATATATTTT,CASSPRGGSNTIYF
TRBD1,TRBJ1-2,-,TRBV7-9,TGTGCCAGCAGCTACGCCTCAGGGGGCGAGAATGGCTACACCTTC,CASSYASGGENGYTF
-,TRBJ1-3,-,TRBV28,TGTGCCAGCAGTTTATGGCCAGGGATATATTTT,CASSLWPGIYF
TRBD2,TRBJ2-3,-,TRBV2,TGTGCCAGCAGTGAAAGGCTAGCGGGCACAGATACGCAGTATTTT,CASSERLAGTDTQYF
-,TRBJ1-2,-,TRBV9,TGTGCCAGCAGCCCTACGGGGGAGGGCTATGGCTACACCTTC,CASSPTGEGYGYTF
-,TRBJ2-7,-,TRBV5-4,TGTGCCAGCAGCTTGTACAACGAGCAGTACTTC,CASSLYNEQYF
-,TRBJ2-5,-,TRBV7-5,TGTGTCAGAAGCCCAACAACTCGGCGGGAACAAGAGACCCAGTACTTC,CVRSPTTRREQETQYF
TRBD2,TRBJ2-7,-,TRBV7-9,TGTGCCTCAAGGGGTAGCGGGGTTTACGAGCAGTACTTC,CASRGSGVYEQYF
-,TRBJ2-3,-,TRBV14,TGTGCCAGCAGCCTGCGGCCAGATACGCAGTATTTT,CASSLRPDTQYF
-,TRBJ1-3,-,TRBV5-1,TGCGCCAGCAGCTTTGGCGTCAATTCGGGGAGCGGGAGAAACACCATATATTTT,CASSFGVNSGSGRNTIYF
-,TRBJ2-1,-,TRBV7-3,TGTGCCAGCAGCTTATCAGAGGCCCACAATGAGCAGTTCTTC,CASSLSEAHNEQFF
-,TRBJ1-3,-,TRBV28,TGTGCCAGCAGCCCATGGTCCAGCTCTGGAAACACCATATATTTT,CASSPWSSSGNTIYF
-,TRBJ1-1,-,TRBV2,TGTGCCAGCAGTGATAGGGGCGTTGAAGCTTTCTTT,CASSDRGVEAFF
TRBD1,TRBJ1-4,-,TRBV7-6,TGTGCCAGCAGCCCTCTGGGGACAGGGTGGGAAAAACTGTTTTTT,CASSPLGTGWEKLFF
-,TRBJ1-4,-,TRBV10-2,TGCGCCAGCAGTGAGTTGAACTACAAGGAACTGTTTTTT,CASSELNYKELFF
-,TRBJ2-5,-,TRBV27,TGTGCCAGCAGTTCTCAAGAGACCCAGTACTTC,CASSSQETQYF
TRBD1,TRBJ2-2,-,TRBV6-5,TGTGCCAGCAGTTGGGACAGGGTTACCGGGGAGCTGTTTTTT,CASSWDRVTGELFF
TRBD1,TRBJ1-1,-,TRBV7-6,TGTGCCAGCACCTTACGGAGCGGGACAGGGGAAAGGAACACTGAAGCTTTCTTT,CASTLRSGTGERNTEAFF
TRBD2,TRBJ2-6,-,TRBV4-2,TGTGCCAGCAGCCAAGCAAGCGGGAGAAGTGGGGCCAACGTCCTGACTTTC,CASSQASGRSGANVLTF
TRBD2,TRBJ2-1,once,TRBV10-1,TGCGCCAGCAGTGGTAACCCGATAGCGGGGGAAAAGTTCTTC,CASSGNPIAGEKFF
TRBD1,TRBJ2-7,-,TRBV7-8,TGTGCCAGCAGCCCCCGGGACAGGGGGAGCTACGAGCAGTACTTC,CASSPRDRGSYEQYF
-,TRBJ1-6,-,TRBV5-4,TGTGCCAGCAGCTTGCCGGGGGATAATTCACCCCTCCACTTT,CASSLPGDNSPLHF
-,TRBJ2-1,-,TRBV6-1,TGTGCCAGCGCCAGAGGGGGTGACTACAATGAGCAGTTCTTC,CASARGGDYNEQFF
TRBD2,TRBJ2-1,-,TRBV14,TGTGCCAGCAGCCAAGAAGGGCAAATTCGGAGCGGGAGGCTTGGGTATGAGCAGTTCTTC,CASSQEGQIRSGRLGYEQFF
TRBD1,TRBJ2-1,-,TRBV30,TGTGCCTGGATCCCCCGAGGGGGCTATGAGCAGTTCTTC,CAWIPRGGYEQFF
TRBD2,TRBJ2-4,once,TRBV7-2,TGTGCCAGCAGCAGCACTAGCGGGGGCCTCATAGCCAAAAACATTCAGTACTTC,CASSSTSGGLIAKNIQYF